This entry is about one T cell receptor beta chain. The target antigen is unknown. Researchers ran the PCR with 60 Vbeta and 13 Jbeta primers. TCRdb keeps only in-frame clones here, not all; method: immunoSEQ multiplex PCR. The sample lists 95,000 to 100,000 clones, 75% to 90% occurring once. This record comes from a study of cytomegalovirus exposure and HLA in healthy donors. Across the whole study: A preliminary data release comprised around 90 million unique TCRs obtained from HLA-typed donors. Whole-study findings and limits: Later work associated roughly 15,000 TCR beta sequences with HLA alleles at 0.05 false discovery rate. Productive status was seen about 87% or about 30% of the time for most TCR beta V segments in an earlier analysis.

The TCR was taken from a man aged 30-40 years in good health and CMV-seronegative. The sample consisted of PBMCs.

The CDR3: CASSSFTDTQYF. The CDR3 DNA sequence: TGTGCCAGCTCATCTTTCACAGATACGCAGTATTTT. The chain joins TRBV18 to TRBJ2-3, with D unresolved. V was cut by 5 bases and J by 2 bases, with 5 bases left in between. CDR3 length: 12 amino acids. Looked up from germline, CDR1 is KGHSH and CDR2 is LQKENI.